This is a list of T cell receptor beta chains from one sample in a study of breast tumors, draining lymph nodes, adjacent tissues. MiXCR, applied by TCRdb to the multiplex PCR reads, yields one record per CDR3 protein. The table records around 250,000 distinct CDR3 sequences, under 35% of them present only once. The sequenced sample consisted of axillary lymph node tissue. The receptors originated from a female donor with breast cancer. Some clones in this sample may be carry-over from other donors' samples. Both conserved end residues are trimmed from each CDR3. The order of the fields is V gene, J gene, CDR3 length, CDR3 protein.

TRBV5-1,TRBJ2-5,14,ASSPGSGTGVETQY
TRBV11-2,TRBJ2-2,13,ASSLDTGNTGELF
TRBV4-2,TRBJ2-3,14,ASSQESRGGEDTQY
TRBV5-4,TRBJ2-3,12,ASSPGTATDTQY
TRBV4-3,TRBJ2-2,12,ASSLIQNTGELF
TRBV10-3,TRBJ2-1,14,AISEGVTSSYNEQF
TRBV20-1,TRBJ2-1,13,SAKRTGEGSNEQF
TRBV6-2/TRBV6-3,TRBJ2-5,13,ASSHGAGVLETQY
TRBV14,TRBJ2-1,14,ASSQDLRQGVHEQF
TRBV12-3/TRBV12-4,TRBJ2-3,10,ASRGGPDTQY
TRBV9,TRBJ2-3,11,ASSVDVANTQY
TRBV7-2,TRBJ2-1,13,ASSLRGGRFNEQF
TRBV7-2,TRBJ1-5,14,ASSLQGIPSNQPQH
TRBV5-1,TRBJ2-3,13,ASRLAGGMTDTQY
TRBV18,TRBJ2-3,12,ASSPVLAVDTQY
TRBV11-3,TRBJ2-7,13,ASSLDPTRAYEQY
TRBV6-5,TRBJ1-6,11,ASSYSRGSPLH
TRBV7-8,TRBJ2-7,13,ASSLAQDRVYEQY
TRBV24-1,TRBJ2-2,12,ATRGGPDTGELF
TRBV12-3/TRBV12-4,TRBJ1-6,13,ASSPRDTHNSPLH
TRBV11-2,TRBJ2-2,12,ASSLVGVIGELF
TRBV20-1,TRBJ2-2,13,SARLAGEGTGELF
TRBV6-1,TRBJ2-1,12,ASIWDRGGNEQF
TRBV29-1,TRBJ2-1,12,SVEQTSGVNEQF
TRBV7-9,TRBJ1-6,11,ASSLESDSPLH
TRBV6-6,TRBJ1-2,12,ASSPAYRAYGYT
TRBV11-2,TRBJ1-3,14,ASSLGGEVYGNTIY
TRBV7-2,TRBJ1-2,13,ASSPQTGGAYGYT
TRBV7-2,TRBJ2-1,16,ASSARVGGASSYNEQF
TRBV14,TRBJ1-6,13,ASSTSTVYNSPLH
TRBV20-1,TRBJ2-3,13,SASPSSGVTDTQY
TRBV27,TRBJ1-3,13,ASGRQGGSGNTIY
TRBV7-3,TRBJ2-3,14,ASSLTSGRGWDTQY
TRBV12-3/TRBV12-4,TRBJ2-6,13,ASTNAGSGANVLT
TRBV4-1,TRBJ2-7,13,ASSQEQGRAYEQY